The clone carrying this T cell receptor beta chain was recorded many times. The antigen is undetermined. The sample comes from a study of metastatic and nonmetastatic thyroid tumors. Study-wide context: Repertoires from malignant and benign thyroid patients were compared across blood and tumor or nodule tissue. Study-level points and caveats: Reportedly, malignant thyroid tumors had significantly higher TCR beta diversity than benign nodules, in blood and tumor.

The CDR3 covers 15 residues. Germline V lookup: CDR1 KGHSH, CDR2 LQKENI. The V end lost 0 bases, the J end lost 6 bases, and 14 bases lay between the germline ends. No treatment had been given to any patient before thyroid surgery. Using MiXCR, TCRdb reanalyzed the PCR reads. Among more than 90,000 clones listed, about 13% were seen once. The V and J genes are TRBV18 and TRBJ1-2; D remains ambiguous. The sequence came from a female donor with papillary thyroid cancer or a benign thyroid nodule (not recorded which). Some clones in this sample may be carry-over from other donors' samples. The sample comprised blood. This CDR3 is CASSPPFEGSHGYTF. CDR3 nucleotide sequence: TGTGCCAGCTCACCACCGTTTGAGGGCTCCCATGGCTACACCTTC.